The clone carrying this T cell receptor beta chain was recorded a few times. Its specificity is not known. TCRdb recomputed calls from the reads with MiXCR, one row per CDR3 protein. In the table there are some 600,000 distinct CDR3 sequences, 20% to 25% of which are singletons. After removal of 0 bases from V and 5 bases from J, the junction contained 7 bases not matched to a gene. The CDR3 has 16 residues. CDR1 and CDR2 (germline): WNHNN, SYGVQD (reference sequence). This specimen belongs to a study of T cell repertoires in cytomegalovirus infection. Study results and caveats: Clonotypes of TCR beta that were HLA-C-restricted and CMV-specific dominated the ex vivo response.

The TCR sequence derives from a human donor in good health (CMV status not recorded). Some clones in this sample may be carry-over from other donors' samples. The chain uses TRBV10-1 and TRBJ2-5; 9 bases map to TRBD1. Sequenced: CD8+ T cells from PBMCs. The CDR3 DNA follows: TGCGCCAGCAGTGAGTCTTTGGGACAGGGTTTCGAGACCCAGTACTTC. Protein product: CASSESLGQGFETQYF.